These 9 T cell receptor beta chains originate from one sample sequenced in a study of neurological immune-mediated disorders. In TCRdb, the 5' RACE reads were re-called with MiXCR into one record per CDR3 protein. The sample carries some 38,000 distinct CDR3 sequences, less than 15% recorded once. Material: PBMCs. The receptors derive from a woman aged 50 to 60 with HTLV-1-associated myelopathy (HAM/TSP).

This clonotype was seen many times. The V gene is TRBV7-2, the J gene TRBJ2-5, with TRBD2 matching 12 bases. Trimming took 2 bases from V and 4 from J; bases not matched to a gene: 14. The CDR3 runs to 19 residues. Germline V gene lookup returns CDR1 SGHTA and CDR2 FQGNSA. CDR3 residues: CASSLPKRLAGGMGETQYF. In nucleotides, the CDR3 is TGTGCCAGCAGCTTACCGAAACGGCTAGCGGGGGGGATGGGAGAGACCCAGTACTTC.

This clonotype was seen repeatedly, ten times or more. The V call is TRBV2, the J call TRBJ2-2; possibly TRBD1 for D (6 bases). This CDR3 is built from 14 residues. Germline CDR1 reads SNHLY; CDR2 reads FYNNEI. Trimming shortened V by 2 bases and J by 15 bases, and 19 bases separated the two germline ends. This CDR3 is CASSESTGWRRMFF. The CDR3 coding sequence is TGTGCCAGCAGTGAATCCACAGGGTGGAGGAGGATGTTTTTT. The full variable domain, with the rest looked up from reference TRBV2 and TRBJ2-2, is EPEVTQTPSHQVTQMGQEVILRCVPISNHLYFYWYRQILGQKVEFLVSFYNNEISEKSEIFDDQFSVERPDGSNFTLKIRSTKLEDSAMYFCASSESTGWRRMFFGEGSRLTVL.

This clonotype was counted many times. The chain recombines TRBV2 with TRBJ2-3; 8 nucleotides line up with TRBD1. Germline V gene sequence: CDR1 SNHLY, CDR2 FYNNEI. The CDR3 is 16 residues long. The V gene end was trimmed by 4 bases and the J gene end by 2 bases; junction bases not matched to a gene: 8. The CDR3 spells CASSGIGQGFTDTQYF. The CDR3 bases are TGTGCCAGCAGTGGAATAGGACAGGGTTTCACAGATACGCAGTATTTT. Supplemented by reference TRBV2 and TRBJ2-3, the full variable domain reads EPEVTQTPSHQVTQMGQEVILRCVPISNHLYFYWYRQILGQKVEFLVSFYNNEISEKSEIFDDQFSVERPDGSNFTLKIRSTKLEDSAMYFCASSGIGQGFTDTQYFGPGTRLTVL.

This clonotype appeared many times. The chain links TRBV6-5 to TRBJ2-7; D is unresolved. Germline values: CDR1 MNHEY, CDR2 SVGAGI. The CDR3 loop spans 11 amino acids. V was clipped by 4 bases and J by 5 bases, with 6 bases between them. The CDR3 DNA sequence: TGTGCCAGCAGTTCCCGGGACGAGCAGTACTTC. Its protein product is CASSSRDEQYF.

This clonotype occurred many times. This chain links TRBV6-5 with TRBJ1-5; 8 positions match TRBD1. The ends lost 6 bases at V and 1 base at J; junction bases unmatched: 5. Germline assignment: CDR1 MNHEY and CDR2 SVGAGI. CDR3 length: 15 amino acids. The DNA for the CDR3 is TGTGCCAGCAGACCCGACAGGGGCAGCAATCAGCCCCAGCATTTT. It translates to CASRPDRGSNQPQHF.

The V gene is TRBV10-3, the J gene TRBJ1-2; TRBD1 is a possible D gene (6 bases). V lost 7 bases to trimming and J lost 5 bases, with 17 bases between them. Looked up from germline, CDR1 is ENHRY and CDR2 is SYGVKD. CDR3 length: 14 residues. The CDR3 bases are TGTGCCATCAAAGGACAGAACAACCTTTATGGCTACACCTTC. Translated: CAIKGQNNLYGYTF.

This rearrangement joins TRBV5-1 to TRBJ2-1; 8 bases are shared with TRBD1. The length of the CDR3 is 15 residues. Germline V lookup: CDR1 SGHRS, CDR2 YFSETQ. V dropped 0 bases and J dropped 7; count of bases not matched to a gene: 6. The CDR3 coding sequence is TGCGCCAGCAGCTTGGTTCCTAGACAGGGGAATGAGCAGTTCTTC. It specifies CASSLVPRQGNEQFF.

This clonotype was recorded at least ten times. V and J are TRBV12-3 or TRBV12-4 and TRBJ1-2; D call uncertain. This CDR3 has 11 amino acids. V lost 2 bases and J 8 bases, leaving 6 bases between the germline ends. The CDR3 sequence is CASSLKLGYTF. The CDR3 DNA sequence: TGTGCCAGCAGTTTAAAGCTCGGCTACACCTTC.

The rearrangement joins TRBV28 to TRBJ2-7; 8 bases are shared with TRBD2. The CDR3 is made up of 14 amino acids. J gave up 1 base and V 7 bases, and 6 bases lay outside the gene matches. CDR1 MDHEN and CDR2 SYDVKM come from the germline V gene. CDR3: CASTLSGGSYEQYF. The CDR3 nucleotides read TGTGCCAGCACCCTCTCGGGGGGGTCCTACGAGCAGTACTTC. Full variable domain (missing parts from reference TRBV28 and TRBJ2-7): DVKVTQSSRYLVKRTGEKVFLECVQDMDHENMFWYRQDPGLGLRLIYFSYDVKMKEKGDIPEGYSVSREKKERFSLILESASTNQTSMYLCASTLSGGSYEQYFGPGTRLTVT.